This T cell receptor beta chain appears in the sequencing data of a study of T cell responses to AZD1222 COVID-19 vaccine. Overall study results and limits: Clonal diversity was possibly underestimated; the donors were predominantly white British and more often female. Only five to seven individuals given AZD1222 were seropositive at baseline. Sampling captured repertoires only after the peak T cell response.

Sequenced by immunoSEQ multiplex PCR; TCRdb stores in-frame clones only, minus some. The sample has approximately 130,000 clones, roughly 90% seen once; the top ten hold approximately 1.6%. A note on this clone: No antigen is known for it.

This clonotype was obtained from an adult in good health. Specimen: peripheral blood, collected on day 0 of AZD1222 vaccination.

As DNA, the CDR3 is TGTGCCAGCTCACCACTACCGGGACTAGTTGACAATGAGCAGTTCTTC. It is translated as CASSPLPGLVDNEQFF. J is TRBJ2-1 and V is TRBV18, with TRBD2 matching over 8 bases. The CDR3 extends over 16 amino acids. Germline assignment: CDR1 KGHSH and CDR2 LQKENI. The junction had 7 bases not matched to a gene; V was cut back by 1 base and J by 5 bases.